This TCR beta chain was found in a study of blood T cell repertoires in COVID-19. Assay: immunoSEQ multiplex PCR; the TCRdb copy retains only in-frame clones and omits some. The data contain some 100,000 clones, approximately 86% of them seen just once; the ten biggest clones take up 7.5% to 9.5%. Germline CDR1 is LNHDA and CDR2 is SQIVND (reference sequence). V was cut by 6 bases and J by 2 bases, with 16 bases left in between. The CDR3 has 15 amino acids. The rearrangement joins TRBV19 to TRBJ1-2; D unresolved. Sequencing was performed on peripheral blood. This sequence was found in a woman aged 70-85 years with acute or convalescent COVID-19. The CDR3 loop is CASSYRERANYGYTF. The CDR3 DNA follows: TGTGCCAGTAGCTACCGGGAGCGAGCCAACTATGGCTACACCTTC.